Shown below are 32 T cell receptor beta chains from a single sample sequenced in a study of Graves' ophthalmopathy and Graves' hyperthyroidism. The study amplified TCR beta CDR3 regions using RNA transcripts. First-round RT-PCR relied on HTBI primers, and a second-round multiplex PCR came next. TCRdb passed the multiplex PCR reads through MiXCR, listing each CDR3 protein once. The repertoire holds 660,000 or so distinct CDR3 sequences, about 41% seen once, with more than 3% in the top ten. Sequenced: peripheral blood. These receptors were taken from an adult man with Graves' ophthalmopathy.

The sample holds many counts of this clonotype. One junction end does not reproduce the germline sequence, and a read error may be involved. The V and J genes are TRBV10-3 and TRBJ2-5; 10 nucleotides match TRBD2. CDR1 ENHRY and CDR2 SYGVKD come from the germline V gene. This CDR3 comprises 15 residues. This chain's CDR3 is CASSEALAGQETQYF. In DNA, the CDR3 is TGTGCCAGCAGTGAAGCACTAGCGGGACAAGAGACCCAGTACTTC.

This clonotype was observed many times. A read error may account for a junction end that differs from germline. V and J are TRBV5-1 and TRBJ1-6, with TRBD1 matching over 7 bases. The CDR3 covers 15 residues. CDR1 SGHRS and CDR2 YFSETQ come from the germline V gene. The CDR3 region is CASRSGTDYNSALHF. CDR3 DNA: TGCGCCAGCAGGTCTGGGACAGACTATAATTCAGCCCTCCACTTT.

Note on this clonotype: This CDR3 is missing its conserved last phenylalanine or tryptophan, likely due to a read error. The DNA is omitted, as the CDR3 cannot be located on it reliably, and the CDR3 follows TCRdb's listing. CDR3 amino acids: CASSLSGSG. V gene TRBV7-9 combines with J gene TRBJ1-1. The CDR3 totals 9 residues, both ends included. CDR1 is SEHNR, CDR2 FQNEAQ, per germline (reference sequence).

In regard to this clonotype: At one of its ends the junction is not consistent with the germline gene, which may arise from a read error. V is TRBV20-1 and J is TRBJ1-3; D is ambiguous. Germline CDR1 is DFQATT and CDR2 is SNEGSKA (reference sequence). The CDR3 has 16 amino acids. DNA for the CDR3: TGCGGTGCTAGTGAGGCAGGAGGTGACACTGGAAACACCATATATTTT. Its translation: CGASEAGGDTGNTIYF.

This clonotype has at least ten counts. The rearrangement uses TRBV20-1 and TRBJ2-7; TRBD2 aligns across 10 bases. CDR3 length equals 16 residues. Germline CDR1 reads DFQATT; CDR2 reads SNEGSKA (reference sequence). The V and J ends lost 5 bases and 4 bases, in that order; junction bases with no gene match: 14. CDR3 loop: CSARGLAGALGYEQYF. CDR3 nucleotide sequence: TGCAGTGCTCGTGGGCTAGCGGGAGCTCTTGGGTACGAGCAGTACTTC.

This CDR3 is CSRTSGSSSYEQYF. CDR3 nucleotides: TGCAGCCGGACTAGCGGGAGTAGTTCCTACGAGCAGTACTTC. The chain carries TRBV29-1 and TRBJ2-7; the match to TRBD2 covers 13 bases. The CDR3 runs to 14 residues. V was clipped by 8 bases and J by 1 base; unmatched bases: 5. Germline CDR1 and CDR2: SQVTM and ANQGSEA.

This clonotype was picked up many times. The V gene is TRBV6-6, the J gene TRBJ1-5; D is undetermined. Trimming removed 6 bases at V and 1 base at J, with 7 bases between. The CDR3 has 13 residues. The V gene's germline CDR1 is MNHNY and CDR2 SVGAGI (reference sequence). CDR3 sequence reads: CASRRQSNQPQHF. The CDR3 DNA is TGTGCCAGCAGACGGCAGAGCAATCAGCCCCAGCATTTT.

This chain joins TRBV25-1 and TRBJ2-7; possible D gene TRBD1, 5 bases. The CDR3 runs 15 residues. Germline loops: CDR1 MGHDK, CDR2 SYGVNS. The V end lost 5 bases, the J end lost 5 bases, and 19 bases lay between the germline ends. The CDR3 DNA is TGTGCCAGCAGTTTATCTCCAGGCAGGGCCCACGAGCAGTACTTC. Translation gives CASSLSPGRAHEQYF.

At least ten counts were recorded for this clonotype. V and J are TRBV15 and TRBJ2-7; no definite D call. CDR3 length: 12 amino acids. Trimming shortened V by 1 base and J by 3 bases, and 4 bases separated the two germline ends. The germline gives CDR1 LNHNV, CDR2 YYDKDF (reference sequence). CDR3 loop: CATSRGSYEQYF. Written as DNA, the CDR3 is TGTGCCACCAGCAGAGGAAGCTACGAGCAGTACTTC.

V and J are TRBV19 and TRBJ1-5, with D uncertain. In germline, CDR1 is LNHDA, CDR2 SQIVND (reference sequence). Trimming pared 7 bases from V and 11 bases from J, leaving 24 bases between. This CDR3 is 15 amino acids long. The CDR3 region is CASTVAGEGRETQHF. The CDR3, as DNA: TGTGCCAGTACGGTAGCGGGAGAAGGAAGGGAGACCCAGCATTTT.

This clonotype was counted many times. This chain connects TRBV29-1 to TRBJ2-7; either TRBD1 or TRBD2 may supply D (5 bases each). Germline V gene lookup returns CDR1 SQVTM and CDR2 ANQGSEA. V was pared by 1 base and J by 4 bases, with 11 bases between. The CDR3 loop spans 13 amino acids. In DNA form, the CDR3 reads TGCAGCGTTGAAGTGACGGGGCCATACGAGCAGTACTTC. As protein: CSVEVTGPYEQYF.

DNA for the CDR3: TGTGCTAGTGCCGGACCGAGACTAGCGGAAGAGACCCAGTACTTC. It specifies CASAGPRLAEETQYF. The gene calls are TRBV12-5 and TRBJ2-5; TRBD2 aligns across 9 bases. V lost 7 bases, J lost 3 bases, and 9 bases stayed unmatched. Germline CDR1 is LGHNT and CDR2 is FRNRAP. This CDR3 spans 15 amino acids.

In its sample, this clonotype was seen many times. The chain combines TRBV5-4 with TRBJ2-5, with D tentatively TRBD2 (6 bases). The V end lost 9 bases, the J end lost 4 bases, and 16 bases lay between the germline ends. The V gene's germline CDR1 is SGHNT and CDR2 YYREEE (reference sequence). The CDR3 has 13 residues. CDR3 sequence reads: CATTWAGRETQYF. The CDR3 DNA reads TGTGCCACCACCTGGGCGGGGCGAGAGACCCAGTACTTC.

The chain uses TRBV11-2 and TRBJ2-7; 8 nucleotides align to TRBD2. CDR1 and CDR2 (germline): SGHAT, FQNNGV. The CDR3 consists of 17 residues. The J segment lost 2 bases and the V segment lost 6 bases, leaving 15 bases of the junction unmatched. CDR3 in DNA: TGTGCCAGCAGTCCTCTCGGTGGGGGGACTAGGGCCTACGAGCAGTACTTC. It encodes CASSPLGGGTRAYEQYF.

The CDR3 DNA is TGTGCCAGTAGTGCCCGGACAGGCGGTCCCAGGGCCCTCCACTTT. This codes for CASSARTGGPRALHF. The rearrangement joins TRBV19 to TRBJ1-6; 7 positions match TRBD1. This CDR3 contains 15 residues. V trimming: 5 bases; J trimming: 14 bases; junction bases outside the gene matches: 15. In germline, CDR1 is LNHDA, CDR2 SQIVND (reference sequence).

As for this clonotype: With a much larger clone just one base away, this may be a read error. The genes are TRBV7-4 and TRBJ1-5, with D maybe TRBD1 (5 bases). Looked up from germline, CDR1 is SGHVT and CDR2 is SQSDAQ. The CDR3 runs 16 residues. Here the CDR3 DNA reads TGCGCCAGCAGCCATGGGGATGGGACGCCAAATCAGCCCCAGCATTTT. Translating gives CASSHGDGTPNQPQHF.

This clonotype was observed many times. The junction and the germline gene differ at one end; a read error may be behind it. This chain links TRBV7-2 with TRBJ2-7; TRBD1 matches at 9 bases. The CDR3 has 15 amino acids. Germline lookup yields CDR1 SGHTA and CDR2 FQGNSA. As DNA, the CDR3 is TGTGCCAGCAGCCCCGTGGGACAGGGCTCCAACGAGCAGTACTTC. It is translated as CASSPVGQGSNEQYF.

This clonotype was observed many times. The chain uses TRBV2 and TRBJ1-5; D not certain. This CDR3 region has 12 residues. The V end was cut by 7 bases, the J end by 6 bases, with 10 bases between. CDR1 is SNHLY and CDR2 is FYNNEI in the germline V gene. The CDR3 sequence is CASTILGQPQHF. DNA of the CDR3: TGTGCCAGCACCATCTTGGGTCAGCCCCAGCATTTT.

The table lists this clonotype with a count of one. V and J are TRBV5-1 and TRBJ2-2, with 11 bases matching TRBD1. The CDR3 totals 16 residues. The J segment lost 6 bases and the V segment lost 0 bases, leaving 4 bases of the junction unmatched. Germline values: CDR1 SGHRS, CDR2 YFSETQ. The CDR3 loop reads CASSLEGQGVSGELFF. The CDR3 nucleotides read TGCGCCAGCAGCTTGGAGGGACAGGGGGTCTCCGGGGAGCTGTTTTTT.

This chain connects TRBV6-6 to TRBJ2-7; 9 bases fit TRBD1. Germline-derived CDR1 and CDR2 are MNHNY and SVGAGI (reference sequence). The length of the CDR3 is 15 residues. J lost 5 bases, V lost 5 bases, and 10 bases had no gene match. The CDR3 loop is CASSKPGQGLNEQYF. CDR3 coding DNA: TGTGCCAGCAGTAAACCGGGACAGGGATTGAACGAGCAGTACTTC.

This clonotype was counted once. This chain connects TRBV7-9 to TRBJ2-7; 7 bases line up with TRBD2. The ends lost 3 bases at V and 7 bases at J; junction bases unmatched: 12. CDR1 is SEHNR, CDR2 FQNEAQ, per germline (reference sequence). The length of the CDR3 is 15 residues. CDR3 amino acids: CASSLGGRPDGEQYF. CDR3 DNA: TGTGCCAGCAGCTTGGGAGGGAGGCCCGATGGGGAGCAGTACTTC.

The chain couples TRBV20-1 to TRBJ1-1; 8 bases map to TRBD1. The trim removed 6 bases at V and 10 bases at J, leaving 10 bases unmatched. CDR1 is DFQATT, CDR2 SNEGSKA, per germline (reference sequence). This CDR3 is 12 amino acids long. The CDR3 loop reads CSATRQGRGAFF. Written as DNA, the CDR3 is TGCAGTGCAACAAGACAGGGGAGAGGAGCTTTCTTT.

This clonotype has a count of ten or more. The chain uses TRBV10-3 and TRBJ2-5; 10 bases match TRBD1. Germline V gives CDR1 ENHRY, CDR2 SYGVKD. J lost 2 bases, V lost 6 bases, and 6 bases had no gene match. This CDR3 contains 15 residues. This CDR3 is CAIRDTGQGQETQYF. CDR3 DNA sequence: TGTGCCATCAGGGACACGGGACAGGGGCAAGAGACCCAGTACTTC.

The genes are TRBV29-1 and TRBJ1-6; no firm D call. This CDR3 has 13 residues. Trimming took off 8 bases at V and 2 bases at J, with 10 bases between the two ends. Per germline, CDR1 SQVTM and CDR2 ANQGSEA. The CDR3 here is CSSTQAYNSPLHF. The CDR3 bases are TGCAGCAGTACCCAGGCCTATAATTCACCCCTCCACTTT.

The V and J genes are TRBV20-1 and TRBJ2-7; 13 nucleotides agree with TRBD2. V was pared by 3 bases and J by 3 bases, with 8 bases of the junction left unmatched. Germline CDR1 reads DFQATT; CDR2 reads SNEGSKA (reference sequence). CDR3 length: 16 residues. CDR3 amino acids: CSASLPGLAGIYEQYF. CDR3 coding DNA: TGCAGTGCTAGTTTACCGGGACTAGCGGGGATCTACGAGCAGTACTTC.

This clonotype was detected many times. The chain carries TRBV15 and TRBJ1-6, with D possibly TRBD1 on 5 matching bases. V was cut by 2 bases and J by 5 bases, with 7 bases left in between. Germline V gives CDR1 LNHNV, CDR2 YYDKDF (reference sequence). The CDR3 length is 14 residues. The CDR3 reads CATSRQGHNSPLHF. CDR3 DNA sequence: TGTGCCACCAGCAGACAGGGACATAATTCACCCCTCCACTTT. Looking up the rest from reference TRBV15 and TRBJ1-6 gives the full variable domain: DAMVIQNPRYQVTQFGKPVTLSCSQTLNHNVMYWYQQKSSQAPKLLFHYYDKDFNNEADTPDNFQSRRPNTSFCFLDIRSPGLGDTAMYLCATSRQGHNSPLHFGNGTRLTVT.

This clonotype came up a few times. The J gene is TRBJ1-3, the V gene TRBV4-1, with TRBD1 identical over 7 bases. CDR1 and CDR2 from the germline V gene are MGHRA and YSYEKL. With V trimmed by 4 bases and J by 2 bases, 11 bases remained unmatched. This CDR3 comprises 17 residues. CDR3 nucleotides: TGCGCCAGCAGCCCCTGGACAGGCCTACTGCCTGGAAACACCATATATTTT. Encoded protein: CASSPWTGLLPGNTIYF.

As concerns this clonotype: At one boundary the junction diverges from the germline segment, which might be a read error. The chain carries TRBV19 and TRBJ2-2; D gene uncertain. This CDR3 has 14 residues. Germline CDR1 reads LNHDA; CDR2 reads SQIVND (reference sequence). Here the CDR3 DNA reads TGTGCCAGCAGTACAAGACAAAACACCGGGGAGCTGTTTTTT. Its translation: CASSTRQNTGELFF.

This clonotype was counted at least ten times. The V call is TRBV19, the J call TRBJ1-5, with D perhaps matching TRBD1 (5 bases). Deletions cut 5 bases from V and 11 bases from J, with 19 bases between. The germline V gene encodes CDR1 LNHDA and CDR2 SQIVND (reference sequence). The CDR3 is 14 residues long. CDR3 loop: CASSYQGLGLAQHF. Written as DNA, the CDR3 is TGTGCCAGTAGTTATCAGGGCCTCGGTTTAGCCCAGCATTTT. Full variable domain (outside the CDR3, taken from reference TRBV19 and TRBJ1-5): DGGITQSPKYLFRKEGQNVTLSCEQNLNHDAMYWYRQDPGQGLRLIYYSQIVNDFQKGDIAEGYSVSREKKESFPLTVTSAQKNPTAFYLCASSYQGLGLAQHFGDGTRLSIL.

This clonotype has more than one count but fewer than ten. The chain is built from TRBV7-2 and TRBJ2-7, with 11 bases fitting TRBD1. Germline lookup yields CDR1 SGHTA and CDR2 FQGNSA. With 6 bases clipped from V and 5 bases from J, the junction kept 12 bases outside the gene matches. CDR3 length: 16 amino acids. CDR3 in amino acids: CASSLSLDRGLNEQYF. Written as DNA, the CDR3 is TGTGCCAGCAGTTTATCCTTGGACAGGGGGCTCAACGAGCAGTACTTC.

This clonotype was observed many times. The rearrangement joins TRBV19 to TRBJ1-1; D uncertain. V was pared by 5 bases and J by 0 bases, with 7 bases between. CDR3 length: 13 amino acids. Per germline, CDR1 LNHDA and CDR2 SQIVND (reference sequence). CDR3 nucleotide sequence: TGTGCCAGTAGTCCCCCCCTGAACACTGAAGCTTTCTTT. This encodes CASSPPLNTEAFF.

On this clonotype itself: One end of the junction varies from germline; a read error may be responsible. The V call is TRBV7-9, the J call TRBJ2-7; a weak D match, TRBD1 (6 bases). CDR3 length: 15 amino acids. In germline, CDR1 is SEHNR, CDR2 FQNEAQ (reference sequence). The CDR3 DNA follows: TGCGCCAGCAGCCAAGTCCCCGGGACACGCTACGAGCAGTACTTC. Protein sequence: CASSQVPGTRYEQYF.